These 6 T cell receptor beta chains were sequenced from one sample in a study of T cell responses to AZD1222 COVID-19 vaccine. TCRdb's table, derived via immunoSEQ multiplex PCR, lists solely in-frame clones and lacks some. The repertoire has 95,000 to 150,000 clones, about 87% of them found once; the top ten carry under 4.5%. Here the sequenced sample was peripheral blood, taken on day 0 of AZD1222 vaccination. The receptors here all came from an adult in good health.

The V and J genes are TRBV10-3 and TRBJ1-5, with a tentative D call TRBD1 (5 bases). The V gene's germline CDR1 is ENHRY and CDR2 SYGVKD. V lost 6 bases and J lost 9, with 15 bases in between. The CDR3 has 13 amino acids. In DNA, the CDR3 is TGTGCCATCAGCCCAGGGACTCCCGGGCCCCAGCATTTT. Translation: CAISPGTPGPQHF.

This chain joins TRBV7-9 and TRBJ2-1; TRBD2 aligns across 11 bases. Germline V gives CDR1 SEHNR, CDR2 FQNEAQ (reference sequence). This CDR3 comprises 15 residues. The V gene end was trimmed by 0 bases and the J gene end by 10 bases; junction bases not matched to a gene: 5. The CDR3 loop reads CASSLASGGAEEQFF. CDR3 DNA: TGTGCCAGCAGCTTAGCTAGCGGGGGGGCGGAAGAGCAGTTCTTC.

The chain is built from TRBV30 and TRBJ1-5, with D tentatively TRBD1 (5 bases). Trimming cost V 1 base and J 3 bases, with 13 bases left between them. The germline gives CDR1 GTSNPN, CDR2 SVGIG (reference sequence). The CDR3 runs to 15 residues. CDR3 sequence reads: CAWSAQGLYNQPQHF. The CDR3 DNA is TGTGCCTGGAGTGCTCAGGGACTCTACAATCAGCCCCAGCATTTT.

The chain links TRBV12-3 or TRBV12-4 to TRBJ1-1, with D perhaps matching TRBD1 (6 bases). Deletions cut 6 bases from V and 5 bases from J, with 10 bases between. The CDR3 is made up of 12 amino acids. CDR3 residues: CASRWTVTEAFF. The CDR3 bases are TGTGCCAGCAGGTGGACAGTGACTGAAGCTTTCTTT.

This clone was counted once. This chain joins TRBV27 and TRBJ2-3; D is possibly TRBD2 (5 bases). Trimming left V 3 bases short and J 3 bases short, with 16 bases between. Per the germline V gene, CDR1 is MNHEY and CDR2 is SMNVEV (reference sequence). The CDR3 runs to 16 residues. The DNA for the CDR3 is TGTGCCAGCAGTTTTGAGGCACGGGGTAGGACAGATACGCAGTATTTT. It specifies CASSFEARGRTDTQYF.

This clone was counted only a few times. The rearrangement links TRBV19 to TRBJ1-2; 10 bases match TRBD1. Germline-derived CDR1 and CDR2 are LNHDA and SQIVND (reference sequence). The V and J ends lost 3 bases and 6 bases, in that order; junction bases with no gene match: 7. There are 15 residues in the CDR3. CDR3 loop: CASSIDRGRIHGYTF. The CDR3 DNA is TGTGCCAGTAGTATTGACAGGGGGCGCATTCATGGCTACACCTTC.